This T cell receptor (beta chain) was found in a study of T cell clones after liver transplantation. Study overall: TCRbeta sequencing after a pre-transplant mixed lymphocyte reaction identified graft-donor-reactive clones, later tracked in post-transplant blood. Standard immunosuppression, with no induction, continued until 12-24 months after transplant. Whole-study findings and limits: A larger donor-reactive than third-party decline suggested partial antigen-specific deletion. These preliminary findings come from unstandardized post-transplant sampling times.

This clone was found a few times. The antigen is unknown. The CDR3 loop spans 14 amino acids. The V end was cut by 7 bases, the J end by 7 bases, with 17 bases between. Germline V gives CDR1 GTSNPN, CDR2 SVGIG (reference sequence). The assay was immunoSEQ multiplex PCR, and TCRdb's table has in-frame clones only and misses some. The repertoire holds 20,000 to 25,000 clones, with roughly 80% as singletons. The sample here was CD8+ T cells from blood, taken more than 53 months after liver transplant. This rearrangement joins TRBV30 to TRBJ1-6, with D unclear. This clonotype originated in a human patient who received a liver transplant. These T cells may partly come from the graft donor. Here the CDR3 DNA reads TGTGCCTCTACGATCGAGGATAGGAATTCACCCCTCCACTTT. It yields the protein CASTIEDRNSPLHF.